This TCR beta chain was identified during a study of metastatic and nonmetastatic thyroid tumors. TCRdb re-processed the PCR reads through MiXCR. Counted here are tens of thousands of clones, roughly 22% occurring once; the ten biggest clones make up roughly 12%. Per germline, CDR1 MNHEY and CDR2 SVGEGT. The ends were cut back, 4 bases at V and 7 bases at J, with 14 bases in the middle. This CDR3 has 14 amino acids. Patients were all untreated before their thyroid surgery. There are a few counts of this clone. The source is a female donor with papillary thyroid cancer or a benign thyroid nodule (not recorded which). Some clones in this sample may be carry-over from other donors' samples. The V and J genes are TRBV6-2 or TRBV6-3 and TRBJ1-5; D perhaps matches TRBD1 (5 bases). Source material: tumor tissue. The chain's CDR3 is CASSFRERGQPQHF. DNA for the CDR3: TGTGCCAGCAGTTTCAGGGAACGAGGACAGCCCCAGCATTTT.